This T cell receptor (beta chain) was recovered during a study of blood T cell repertoires in COVID-19. The method was immunoSEQ multiplex PCR; TCRdb's version includes in-frame clones alone and lacks a portion of them. This repertoire shows under 200,000 clones, more than 65% found once; its top ten account for 15% to 20%. CDR3 length: 15 amino acids. Germline V lookup: CDR1 MDHEN, CDR2 SYDVKM. V was shortened by 4 bases and J by 2 bases, with 14 bases between the two germline ends. The TCR was taken from a man aged 55 to 70 who had recovered from COVID-19. The chain recombines TRBV28 with TRBJ2-5, with D possibly matching TRBD1 (6 bases). Sequenced sample: PBMCs or T cells enriched from blood (not recorded which). The CDR3 sequence: CASSSLQGRQETQYF. The CDR3 coding sequence is TGTGCCAGCAGTTCCCTCCAGGGGCGACAAGAGACCCAGTACTTC.